One and the same sample provided the 20 T cell receptor beta chains below, sequenced in a study of cytomegalovirus exposure and HLA in healthy donors. Primers included in the PCR were 60 Vbeta and 13 Jbeta primers. Sequencing used immunoSEQ multiplex PCR; TCRdb keeps in-frame clones, though not all of them. The repertoire consists of roughly 110,000 clones, with 82% occurring once and the leading ten covering 22%. The sequenced sample was PBMCs. The receptors were sampled from a man younger than 45 in good health and CMV-seropositive.

Turning to this clone: Germline and junction disagree at one end, which may indicate a read error. Within the sample, other DNA sequences also encode this same CDR3. The V and J genes are TRBV10-3 and TRBJ2-1; TRBD2 matches at 8 bases. This CDR3 has 15 residues. Germline-derived CDR1 and CDR2 are ENHRY and SYGVKD. The CDR3 spells CAIRSGAGAYNEQFF. Here the CDR3 DNA reads TGCGCCATCAGGAGCGGAGCGGGGGCCTACAATGAGCAGTTCTTC.

This chain uses TRBV18 with TRBJ2-7, with 9 bases fitting TRBD1. The ends lost 3 bases at V and 7 bases at J; junction bases unmatched: 1. This CDR3 contains 12 residues. The germline V gene has CDR1 KGHSH and CDR2 LQKENI. This chain's CDR3 is CASSPDRGEQYV. CDR3 DNA sequence: TGTGCCAGCTCACCGGACAGGGGAGAGCAGTACGTC.

This rearrangement joins TRBV11-2 to TRBJ1-5; unclear D gene. Germline CDR1 and CDR2: SGHAT and FQNNGV. Trimming shortened V by 4 bases and J by 2 bases, and 9 bases separated the two germline ends. CDR3 size: 14 residues. CDR3 region: CASSYRSGNQPQHF. In DNA, the CDR3 is TGTGCCAGCAGCTACCGGTCCGGCAATCAGCCCCAGCATTTT.

This clone was detected once. The chain joins TRBV5-6 to TRBJ2-4, with a possible D match to TRBD1 (6 bases). The germline V gene has CDR1 SGHDT and CDR2 YYEEEE. The ends were cut back, 5 bases at V and 8 bases at J, with 14 bases in the middle. The CDR3 is 13 residues long. The CDR3 spells CASRHSYRDIQYF. CDR3 in DNA: TGTGCCAGCAGGCACTCCTACAGGGACATTCAGTACTTC.

The rearrangement joins TRBV5-4 to TRBJ1-1, with 8 nucleotides matching TRBD1. Germline V gene sequence: CDR1 SGHNT, CDR2 YYREEE (reference sequence). V lost 5 bases, J lost 4 bases, and 10 bases stayed unmatched. The CDR3 spans 15 residues. The chain's CDR3 is CASRPTGVGGTEAFF. DNA for the CDR3: TGTGCCAGCAGACCGACAGGGGTCGGGGGCACTGAAGCTTTCTTT.

V gene TRBV6-1 combines with J gene TRBJ1-5; TRBD1 is a possible D gene (5 bases). The CDR3 is 14 residues long. Deletions cut 4 bases from V and 3 bases from J, with 10 bases between. Germline CDR1 MNHNS, CDR2 SASEGT. The CDR3: CASSVDNYNQPQHF. The CDR3 DNA reads TGTGCCAGCAGTGTGGACAATTACAATCAGCCCCAGCATTTT.

J is TRBJ2-2 and V is TRBV19; D possibly corresponds to TRBD2 (5 bases). Germline loops: CDR1 LNHDA, CDR2 SQIVND (reference sequence). The CDR3 sequence is 15 residues long. Trimming took off 1 base at V and 4 bases at J, with 10 bases between the two ends. CDR3 sequence (DNA): TGTGCCAGTAGTATAGCTACTAGTTTCACCGGGGAGCTGTTTTTT. Its translation is CASSIATSFTGELFF.

This clone appeared a single time. The chain joins TRBV10-1 to TRBJ1-6, with TRBD1 matching over 9 bases. CDR1 is WNHNN, CDR2 SYGVQD, per germline (reference sequence). The CDR3 contains 13 residues. Losses at the gene ends were 10 bases for V and 6 bases for J; bases not matched to a gene: 4. CDR3 loop: CATEDRGNSPLHF. CDR3 DNA sequence: TGCGCCACCGAGGACAGGGGTAATTCACCCCTCCACTTT.

The chain carries TRBV2 and TRBJ1-1; no clear D. Looked up from germline, CDR1 is SNHLY and CDR2 is FYNNEI. The V end lost 3 bases, the J end lost 1 base, and 12 bases lay between the germline ends. CDR3 length: 15 amino acids. The CDR3 sequence: CASSDARVANTEAFF. The CDR3 nucleotides are TGTGCCAGCAGTGATGCTCGGGTCGCGAACACTGAAGCTTTCTTT.

The chain carries TRBV5-1 and TRBJ2-4; 9 positions agree with TRBD2. V shed 4 bases and J 3 bases; nucleotides not matched to a gene: 17. Germline lookup yields CDR1 SGHRS and CDR2 YFSETQ. CDR3 length: 19 amino acids. CDR3 loop: CASSPQHTKAGGDKNIQYF. CDR3 sequence (DNA): TGCGCCAGCAGCCCTCAACACACTAAAGCGGGGGGAGACAAAAACATTCAGTACTTC.

V usage is TRBV5-6 and J usage is TRBJ2-2; 10 bases are a match to TRBD2. The CDR3 consists of 16 residues. V gave up 4 bases and J gave up 7 bases; unmatched junction bases: 10. Germline CDR1 is SGHDT and CDR2 is YYEEEE. CDR3 nucleotide sequence: TGTGCCAGCAGCACCCTAGCGGGGGACCTGGACGGGGAGCTGTTTTTT. It yields the protein CASSTLAGDLDGELFF. The full variable domain, with the rest looked up from reference TRBV5-6 and TRBJ2-2, is DAGVTQSPTHLIKTRGQQVTLRCSPKSGHDTVSWYQQALGQGPQFIFQYYEEEERQRGNFPDRFSGHQFPNYSSELNVNALLLGDSALYLCASSTLAGDLDGELFFGEGSRLTVL.

V is TRBV5-1 and J is TRBJ2-7; 7 positions agree with TRBD1. The CDR3 spans 14 residues. CDR1 and CDR2 from the germline V gene are SGHRS and YFSETQ. The V and J ends lost 0 bases and 5 bases, in that order; junction bases with no gene match: 5. The chain's CDR3 is CASSLGDRYHEQYV. The CDR3 DNA sequence: TGCGCCAGCAGCTTGGGGGACAGATACCACGAGCAGTACGTC.

V gene TRBV19 combines with J gene TRBJ1-2; a weak D match, TRBD1 (6 bases). Trimming removed 4 bases from V and 8 bases from J, with 14 bases in between. CDR1 and CDR2 from the germline V gene are LNHDA and SQIVND (reference sequence). This CDR3 is built from 13 residues. The CDR3 reads CASSRYRERGYTF. The CDR3 DNA is TGTGCCAGTAGTAGATACAGGGAGCGAGGCTACACCTTC.

The rearrangement links TRBV16 to TRBJ2-7; perhaps TRBD1 as D (5 bases). The CDR3 covers 16 residues. The ends were cut back, 4 bases at V and 2 bases at J, with 18 bases in the middle. Germline lookup yields CDR1 KGHSY and CDR2 FQNENV. CDR3 sequence reads: CASSPRKGSLPYEQYV. For the CDR3, the DNA is TGTGCCAGCAGCCCTAGAAAGGGGTCCCTGCCCTACGAGCAGTACGTC.

The rearrangement links TRBV15 to TRBJ1-5; no clear D gene. CDR1 and CDR2 (germline): LNHNV, YYDKDF (reference sequence). V lost 0 bases to trimming and J lost 4 bases, with 13 bases between them. This CDR3 is 16 amino acids long. Here the CDR3 DNA reads TGTGCCACCAGCAGAGATCGGACTCCCGGGAATCAGCCCCAGCATTTT. This gives the protein CATSRDRTPGNQPQHF.

This chain joins TRBV5-1 and TRBJ2-1; TRBD2 matches 12 bases. V dropped 3 bases and J dropped 7; count of bases not matched to a gene: 8. Looked up from germline, CDR1 is SGHRS and CDR2 is YFSETQ. The CDR3 consists of 16 residues. CDR3 nucleotide sequence: TGCGCCAGCAGCTCGTGGGGACTAGCGGGTGAGAATGAGCAGTTCTTC. This encodes CASSSWGLAGENEQFF.

The CDR3 sequence is CASSPIGIGFPGELFF. The DNA for the CDR3 is TGTGCCAGCAGTCCCATCGGGATCGGGTTTCCCGGGGAGCTGTTTTTT. The V and J genes are TRBV27 and TRBJ2-2; possible D gene TRBD2, 5 bases. Trimming took 5 bases from V and 6 from J, leaving 19 bases between them. This CDR3 is 16 amino acids long. Germline values: CDR1 MNHEY, CDR2 SMNVEV (reference sequence).

The chain employs TRBV5-4 and TRBJ2-5; possible D gene TRBD2, 5 bases. V was cut by 2 bases and J by 0 bases, with 11 bases left in between. Germline V gene data show CDR1 as SGHNT and CDR2 as YYREEE (reference sequence). CDR3 size: 15 residues. The CDR3 is CASSLAKDYQETQYF. CDR3 in DNA: TGTGCCAGCAGCTTAGCGAAGGACTACCAAGAGACCCAGTACTTC.

The chain couples TRBV5-6 to TRBJ2-7; 7 bases fit TRBD1. Germline V gene sequence: CDR1 SGHDT, CDR2 YYEEEE. The CDR3 loop spans 14 amino acids. The CDR3 reads CGSSLGGFSYEPYV. The CDR3 DNA is TGTGGCAGCAGCTTAGGGGGCTTCAGCTACGAGCCGTACGTC.

This chain connects TRBV7-3 to TRBJ2-7, with D perhaps TRBD2 (6 bases). The V gene lost 1 base and the J gene lost 6 bases, with 10 bases spanning the gap. This CDR3 comprises 13 residues. Germline V gives CDR1 SGHTA, CDR2 FQGTGA. CDR3 amino acids: CASSLIGGSEQYF. CDR3 sequence (DNA): TGTGCCAGCAGCTTAATAGGAGGGTCCGAGCAGTACTTC.